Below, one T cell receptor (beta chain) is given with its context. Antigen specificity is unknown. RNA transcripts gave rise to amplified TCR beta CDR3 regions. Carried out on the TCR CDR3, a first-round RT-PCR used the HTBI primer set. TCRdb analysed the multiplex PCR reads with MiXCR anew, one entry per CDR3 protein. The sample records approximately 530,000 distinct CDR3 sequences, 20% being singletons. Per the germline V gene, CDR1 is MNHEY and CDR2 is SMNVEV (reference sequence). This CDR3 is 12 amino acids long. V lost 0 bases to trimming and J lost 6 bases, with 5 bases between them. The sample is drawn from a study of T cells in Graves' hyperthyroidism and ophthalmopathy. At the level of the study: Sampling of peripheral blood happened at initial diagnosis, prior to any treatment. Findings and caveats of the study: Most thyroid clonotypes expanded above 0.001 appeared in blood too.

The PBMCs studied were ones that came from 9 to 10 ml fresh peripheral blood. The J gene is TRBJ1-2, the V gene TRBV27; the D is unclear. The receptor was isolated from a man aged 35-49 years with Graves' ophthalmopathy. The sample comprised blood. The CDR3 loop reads CASSLSGDGYTF. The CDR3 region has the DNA TGTGCCAGCAGTTTATCCGGAGATGGCTACACCTTC.